This T cell receptor beta chain was found in a study of T-cell reconstitution after alpha-beta-depleted transplantation in children. Trimming stripped 0 bases from V and 3 bases from J, with 5 bases between. The CDR3 runs to 14 residues. Germline CDR1 is SGHTA and CDR2 is FQGTGA. Researchers prepared the TCRbeta library using unique molecular identifiers, the study reports. TCRdb passed the PCR reads through MiXCR, listing each CDR3 protein once. Among 250,000 to 350,000 distinct CDR3 sequences, 9.9% were seen once, and the ten largest hold over 9%. The chain is built from TRBV7-3 and TRBJ2-2; no clear D gene. The origin of this receptor is a human donor who donated a stem cell graft to a child with SCID. The material was PBMCs from the stem cell graft donor, obtained from the stem cell graft. Here the CDR3 reads CASSLTWDTGELFF. CDR3 sequence (DNA): TGTGCCAGCAGCTTAACGTGGGACACCGGGGAGCTGTTTTTT.